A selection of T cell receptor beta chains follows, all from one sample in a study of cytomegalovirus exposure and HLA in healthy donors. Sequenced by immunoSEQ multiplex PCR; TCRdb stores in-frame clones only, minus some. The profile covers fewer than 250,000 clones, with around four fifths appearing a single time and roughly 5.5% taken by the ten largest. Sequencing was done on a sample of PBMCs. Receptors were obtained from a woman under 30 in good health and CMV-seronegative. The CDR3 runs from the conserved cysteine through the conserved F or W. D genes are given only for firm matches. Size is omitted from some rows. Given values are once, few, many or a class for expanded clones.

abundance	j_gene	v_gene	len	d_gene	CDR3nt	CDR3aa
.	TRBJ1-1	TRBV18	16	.	TGTGCCAGCTCAAGGCAGGGGAATTCTCCCCTCACTGAAGCTTTCTTT	CASSRQGNSPLTEAFF
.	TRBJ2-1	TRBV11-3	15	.	TGTGCCAGCAGCCAGGACACCCTAGTACACAATGAGCAGTTCTTC	CASSQDTLVHNEQFF
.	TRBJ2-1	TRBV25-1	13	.	TGTGCCAGCAGTGAAGGGGAATACAATGAGCAGTTCTTC	CASSEGEYNEQFF
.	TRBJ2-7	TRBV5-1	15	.	TGCGCCAGCAGCTTGGGGGCAGCTCGGACCTACGAGCAGTACTTC	CASSLGAARTYEQYF
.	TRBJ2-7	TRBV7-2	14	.	TGTGCCAGCAGCCCCGAAATGGCTACCTACGAGCAGTACTTC	CASSPEMATYEQYF
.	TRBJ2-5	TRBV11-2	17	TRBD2	TGTGCCAGCAGCTTAGATCCGGGGGGTATGGTGCAAGAGACCCAGTACTTC	CASSLDPGGMVQETQYF
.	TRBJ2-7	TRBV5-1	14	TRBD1	TGCGCCAGCAGCCCCGGACAGGGTCCTTACGAGCAGTACTTC	CASSPGQGPYEQYF
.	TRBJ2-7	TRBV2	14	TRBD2	TGTGCCAGCAGTTTGACTAGCGGGAGAGGCGAGCAGTACTTC	CASSLTSGRGEQYF
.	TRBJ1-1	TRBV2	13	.	TGTGCCAGCAACTTCTCTCCGAACACTGAAGCTTTCTTT	CASNFSPNTEAFF
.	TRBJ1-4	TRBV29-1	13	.	TGCAGCTGCTCCGGGGGAACTAATGAAAAACTGTTTTTT	CSCSGGTNEKLFF
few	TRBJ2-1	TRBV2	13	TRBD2	TGTGCCAGCATGGGACTAGACGGGAATGAGCAGTTCTTC	CASMGLDGNEQFF
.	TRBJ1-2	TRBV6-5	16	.	TGTGCCAGCAGTTACGAGGGGGGACGGACATTCTATGGCTACACCTTC	CASSYEGGRTFYGYTF
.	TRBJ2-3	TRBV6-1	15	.	TGTGCCAGCAGGGTCAGGGTTCCGGTGGCAGATACGCAGTATTTT	CASRVRVPVADTQYF
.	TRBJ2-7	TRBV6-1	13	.	TGTGCCAGCTTAGGAGGTAACTCCTACGAGCAGTACTTC	CASLGGNSYEQYF
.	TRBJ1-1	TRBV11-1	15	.	TGTGCCAGCAGCTTAGAAGTCAGGAGGAACACTGAAGCTTTCTTT	CASSLEVRRNTEAFF
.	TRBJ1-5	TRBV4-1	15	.	TGCGCCAGCAGCCAAGAGGCCCGGCAGGATCAGCCCCAGCATTTT	CASSQEARQDQPQHF
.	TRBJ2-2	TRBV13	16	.	TGTGCCAGCAGCTTAGGCCTCCGGGGAGAAACCGGGGAGCTGTTTTTT	CASSLGLRGETGELFF
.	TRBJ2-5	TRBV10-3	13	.	TGTGCCATCAGGGGCAGCCTCCAAGAGACCCAGTACTTC	CAIRGSLQETQYF
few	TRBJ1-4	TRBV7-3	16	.	TGTGCCAGCAGCTTAACGGCGAGGGCCCAGAATGAAAAACTGTTTTTT	CASSLTARAQNEKLFF
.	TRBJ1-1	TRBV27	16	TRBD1	TGTGCCAGCAGTTTCTTTCAGGGGGCGCTGGGCACTGAAGCTTTCTTT	CASSFFQGALGTEAFF
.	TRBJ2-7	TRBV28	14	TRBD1	TGTGCCAGCAGTGAGGGACAGGGGTTGGGCGAGCAGTACTTC	CASSEGQGLGEQYF